This T cell receptor beta chain was identified in a study of T cells after yellow fever vaccination. Study conclusions and caveats: Although most clonotypes did not, a small share appeared in both CD4 and CD8 compartments.

A remark on this clonotype: No antigen is known for it.

The TCR cDNA carried a universal primer site and UMIs from 5'RACE template switching. TCRdb independently ran MiXCR on the 5' RACE reads; one entry per CDR3 protein. The repertoire holds under 700,000 distinct CDR3 sequences, with 17% as singletons. The CDR3 has 14 amino acids. In germline, CDR1 is ENHRY, CDR2 SYGVKD. V dropped 6 bases and J dropped 5; count of bases not matched to a gene: 5. This clonotype was sampled from a man aged 18 to 29 who received the YFV17D yellow fever vaccine. The chain combines TRBV10-3 with TRBJ2-2; 8 bases line up with TRBD2. The input for sequencing was PBMCs, taken 5 days after the first yellow fever vaccination. In DNA, the CDR3 is TGTGCCATCAGGGACGGGGGGGCGACCGGGGAGCTGTTTTTT. It is translated as CAIRDGGATGELFF.